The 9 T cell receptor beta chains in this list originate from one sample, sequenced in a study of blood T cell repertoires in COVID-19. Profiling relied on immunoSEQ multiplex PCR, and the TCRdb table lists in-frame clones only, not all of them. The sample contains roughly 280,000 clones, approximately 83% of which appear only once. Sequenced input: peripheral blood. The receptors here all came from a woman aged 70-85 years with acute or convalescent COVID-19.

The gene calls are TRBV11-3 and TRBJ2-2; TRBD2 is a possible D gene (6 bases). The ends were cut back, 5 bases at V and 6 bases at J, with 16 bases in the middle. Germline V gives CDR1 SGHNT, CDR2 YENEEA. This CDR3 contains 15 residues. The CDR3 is CASSVSGPQAGELFF. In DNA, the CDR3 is TGTGCCAGCAGCGTTAGCGGCCCACAGGCCGGGGAGCTGTTTTTT.

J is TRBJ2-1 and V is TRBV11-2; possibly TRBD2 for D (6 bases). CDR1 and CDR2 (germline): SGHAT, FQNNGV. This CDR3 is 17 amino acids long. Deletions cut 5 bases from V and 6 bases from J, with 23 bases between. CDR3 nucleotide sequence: TGTGCCAGCAGCCCTCGGGTCGGCGGGGTCAGTAGCAATGAGCAGTTCTTC. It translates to CASSPRVGGVSSNEQFF.

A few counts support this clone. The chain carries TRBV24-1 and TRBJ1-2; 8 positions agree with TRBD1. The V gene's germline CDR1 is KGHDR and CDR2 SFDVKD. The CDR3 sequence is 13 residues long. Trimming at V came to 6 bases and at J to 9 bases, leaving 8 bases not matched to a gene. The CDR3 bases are TGTGCCACCAGTCCGACAGGGGAGTCTCGCTACACCTTC. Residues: CATSPTGESRYTF.

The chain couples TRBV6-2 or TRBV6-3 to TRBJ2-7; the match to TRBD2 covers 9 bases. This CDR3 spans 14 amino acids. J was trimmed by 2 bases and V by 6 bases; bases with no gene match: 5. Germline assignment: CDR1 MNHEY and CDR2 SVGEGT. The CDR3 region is CASSLSGGTYEQYF. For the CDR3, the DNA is TGTGCCAGCAGCCTCAGCGGGGGGACCTACGAGCAGTACTTC.

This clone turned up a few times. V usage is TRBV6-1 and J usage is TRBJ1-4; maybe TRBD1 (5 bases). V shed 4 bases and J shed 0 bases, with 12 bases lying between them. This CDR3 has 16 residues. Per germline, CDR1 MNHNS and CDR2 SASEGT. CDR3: CASSADGGATNEKLFF. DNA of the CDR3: TGTGCCAGCAGTGCTGACGGGGGGGCAACTAATGAAAAACTGTTTTTT.

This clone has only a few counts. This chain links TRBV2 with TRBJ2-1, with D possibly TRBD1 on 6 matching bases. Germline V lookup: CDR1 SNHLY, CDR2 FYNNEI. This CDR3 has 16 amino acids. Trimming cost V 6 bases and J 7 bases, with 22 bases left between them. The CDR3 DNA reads TGTGCCAGCAGACCCCGACAGGTCCCACGAACAAATGAGCAGTTCTTC. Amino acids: CASRPRQVPRTNEQFF.

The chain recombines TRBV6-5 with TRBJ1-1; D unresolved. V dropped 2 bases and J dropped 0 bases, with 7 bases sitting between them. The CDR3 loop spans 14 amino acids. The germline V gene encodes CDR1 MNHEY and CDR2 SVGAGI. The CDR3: CASSYGGMNTEAFF. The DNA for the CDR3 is TGTGCCAGCAGTTACGGAGGGATGAACACTGAAGCTTTCTTT.

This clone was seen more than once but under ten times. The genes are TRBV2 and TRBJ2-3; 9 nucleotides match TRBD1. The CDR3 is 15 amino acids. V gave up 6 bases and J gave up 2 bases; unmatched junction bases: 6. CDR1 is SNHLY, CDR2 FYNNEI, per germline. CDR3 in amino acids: CASRTGGTLTDTQYF. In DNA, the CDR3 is TGTGCCAGCAGGACAGGGGGGACCCTCACAGATACGCAGTATTTT.

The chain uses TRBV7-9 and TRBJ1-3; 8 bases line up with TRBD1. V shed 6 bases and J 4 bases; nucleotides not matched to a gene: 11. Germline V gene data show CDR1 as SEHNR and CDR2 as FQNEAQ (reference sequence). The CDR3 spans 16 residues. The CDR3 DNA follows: TGTGCCAGCAGACCACCGCCCTCAGGGGGCGGAAACACCATATATTTT. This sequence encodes CASRPPPSGGGNTIYF.